This TCR beta chain comes out of a study of beta chain features in type 1 diabetes. Every bit of the isolated RNA underwent reverse transcription, so sequencing read expressed TCRB transcripts. Generated by immunoSEQ multiplex PCR, the TCRdb table keeps only in-frame clones and is missing some. The data hold approximately 470,000 clones, with around 28% observed a single time. The CDR3 runs 15 residues. The V gene's germline CDR1 is SQVTM and CDR2 ANQGSEA. V trimming: 1 base; J trimming: 4 bases; junction bases outside the gene matches: 4. The receptor was isolated from a man in his late teens or twenties in good health. The chain combines TRBV29-1 with TRBJ2-3; TRBD1 agrees at 11 bases. What was sequenced was naive CD4+ T cells from blood. In DNA form, the CDR3 reads TGCAGCGTTGAAGGGGACAGGGGGTTGGCAGATACGCAGTATTTT. Protein sequence: CSVEGDRGLADTQYF.